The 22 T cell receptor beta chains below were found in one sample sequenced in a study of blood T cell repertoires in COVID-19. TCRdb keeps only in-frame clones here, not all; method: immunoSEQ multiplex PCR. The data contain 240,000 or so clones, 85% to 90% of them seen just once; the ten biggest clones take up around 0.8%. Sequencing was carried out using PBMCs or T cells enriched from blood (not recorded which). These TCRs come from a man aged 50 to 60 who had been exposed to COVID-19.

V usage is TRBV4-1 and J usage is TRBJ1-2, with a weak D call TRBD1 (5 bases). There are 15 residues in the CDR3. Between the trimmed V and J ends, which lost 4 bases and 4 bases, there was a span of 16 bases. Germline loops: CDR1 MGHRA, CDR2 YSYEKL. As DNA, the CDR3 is TGCGCCAGCAGCCCCGAAGGAGGGGCCGTCTATGGCTACACCTTC. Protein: CASSPEGGAVYGYTF.

CDR3 sequence reads: CSVDPGLFTDTQYF. The CDR3 bases are TGCAGCGTTGACCCCGGACTGTTCACAGATACGCAGTATTTT. This chain links TRBV29-1 with TRBJ2-3; perhaps TRBD2 as D (5 bases). Per germline, CDR1 SQVTM and CDR2 ANQGSEA. Trimming cost V 3 bases and J 2 bases, with 12 bases left between them. This CDR3 has 14 amino acids.

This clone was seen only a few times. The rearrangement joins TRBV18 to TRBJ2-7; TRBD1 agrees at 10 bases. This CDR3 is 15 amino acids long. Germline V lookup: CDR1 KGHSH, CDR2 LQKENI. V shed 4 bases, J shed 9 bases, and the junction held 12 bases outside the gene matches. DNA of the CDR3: TGTGCCAGCTCACGCGGGACAGGGGATGGAGTTATGCAGTACTTC. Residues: CASSRGTGDGVMQYF.

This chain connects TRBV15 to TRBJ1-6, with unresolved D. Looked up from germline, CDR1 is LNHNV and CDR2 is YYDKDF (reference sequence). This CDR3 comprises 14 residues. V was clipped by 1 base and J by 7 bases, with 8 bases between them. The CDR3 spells CATSRVGTNSPLHF. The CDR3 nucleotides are TGTGCCACCAGCAGAGTTGGCACCAATTCACCCCTCCACTTT. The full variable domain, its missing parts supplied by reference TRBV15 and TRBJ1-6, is DAMVIQNPRYQVTQFGKPVTLSCSQTLNHNVMYWYQQKSSQAPKLLFHYYDKDFNNEADTPDNFQSRRPNTSFCFLDIRSPGLGDTAMYLCATSRVGTNSPLHFGNGTRLTVT.

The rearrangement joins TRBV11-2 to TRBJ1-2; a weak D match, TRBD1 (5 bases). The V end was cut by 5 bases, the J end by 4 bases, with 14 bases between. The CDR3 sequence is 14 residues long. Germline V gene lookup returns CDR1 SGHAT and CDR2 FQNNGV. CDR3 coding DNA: TGTGCCAGCAGCCCTCGCACAGGTCTCTATGGCTACACCTTC. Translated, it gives CASSPRTGLYGYTF.

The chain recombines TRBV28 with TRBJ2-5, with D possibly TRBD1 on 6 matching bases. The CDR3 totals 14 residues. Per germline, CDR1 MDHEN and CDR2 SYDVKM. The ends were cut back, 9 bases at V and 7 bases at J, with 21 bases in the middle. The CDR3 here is CASYRSGAPRTQYF. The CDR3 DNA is TGTGCCAGTTACAGATCAGGGGCCCCTAGGACCCAGTACTTC.

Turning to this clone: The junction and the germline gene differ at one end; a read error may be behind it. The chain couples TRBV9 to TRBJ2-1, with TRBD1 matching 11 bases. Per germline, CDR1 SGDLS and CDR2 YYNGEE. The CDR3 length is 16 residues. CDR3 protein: CASSSGQGVMYSEQFF. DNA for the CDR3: TGTGCCAGCAGCTCGGGACAGGGGGTTATGTACAGTGAGCAGTTCTTC.

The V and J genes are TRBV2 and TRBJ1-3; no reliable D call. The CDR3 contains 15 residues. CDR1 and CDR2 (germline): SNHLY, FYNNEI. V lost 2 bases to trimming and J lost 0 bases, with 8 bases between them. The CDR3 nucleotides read TGTGCCAGCAGTGAACTGCGACACTCTGGAAACACCATATATTTT. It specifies CASSELRHSGNTIYF.

The CDR3 DNA follows: TGCAGTGCTAGTGAGGGGACTGCTGGACACACTGAAGCTTTCTTT. Protein sequence: CSASEGTAGHTEAFF. The rearrangement joins TRBV20-1 to TRBJ1-1; tentative D call: TRBD1 (5 bases). V shed 3 bases and J shed 3 bases, with 17 bases lying between them. The V gene's germline CDR1 is DFQATT and CDR2 SNEGSKA (reference sequence). The CDR3 contains 15 residues.

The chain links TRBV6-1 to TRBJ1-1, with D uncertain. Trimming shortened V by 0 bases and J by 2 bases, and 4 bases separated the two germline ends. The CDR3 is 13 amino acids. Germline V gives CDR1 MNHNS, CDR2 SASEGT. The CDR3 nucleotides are TGTGCCAGCAGTGAAGCGCGTAACACTGAAGCTTTCTTT. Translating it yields CASSEARNTEAFF.

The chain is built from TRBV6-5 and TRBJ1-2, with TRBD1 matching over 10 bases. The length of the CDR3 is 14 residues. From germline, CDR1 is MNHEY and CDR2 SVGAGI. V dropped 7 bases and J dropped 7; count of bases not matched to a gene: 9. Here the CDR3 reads CASTRDRGSFGYTF. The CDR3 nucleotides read TGTGCCAGCACCCGGGACAGGGGAAGTTTTGGCTACACCTTC.

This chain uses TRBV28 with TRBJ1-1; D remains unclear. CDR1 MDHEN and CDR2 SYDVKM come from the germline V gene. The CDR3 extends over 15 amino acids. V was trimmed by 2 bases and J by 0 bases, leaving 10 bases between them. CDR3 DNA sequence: TGTGCCAGCAGTTTAGCGGCGGTAATGAACACTGAAGCTTTCTTT. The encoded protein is CASSLAAVMNTEAFF.

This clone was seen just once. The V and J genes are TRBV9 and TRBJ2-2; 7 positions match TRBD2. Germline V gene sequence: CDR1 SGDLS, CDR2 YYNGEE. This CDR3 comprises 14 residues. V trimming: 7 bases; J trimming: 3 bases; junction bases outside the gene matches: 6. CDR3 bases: TGTGCCAGCGGGGAGCGGGGCGACACCGGGGAGCTGTTTTTT. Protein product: CASGERGDTGELFF.

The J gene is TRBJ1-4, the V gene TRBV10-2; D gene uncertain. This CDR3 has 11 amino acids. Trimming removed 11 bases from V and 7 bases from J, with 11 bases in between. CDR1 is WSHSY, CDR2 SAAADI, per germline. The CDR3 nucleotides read TGCGCCGCCGGACGGGGTGAAAAACTGTTTTTT. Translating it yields CAAGRGEKLFF.

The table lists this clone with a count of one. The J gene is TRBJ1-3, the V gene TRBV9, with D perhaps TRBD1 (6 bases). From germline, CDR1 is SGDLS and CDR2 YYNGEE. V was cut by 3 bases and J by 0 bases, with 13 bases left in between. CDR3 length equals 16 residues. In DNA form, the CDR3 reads TGTGCCAGCAGCGCCCAGACAGGTCGCTCTGGAAACACCATATATTTT. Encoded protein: CASSAQTGRSGNTIYF.

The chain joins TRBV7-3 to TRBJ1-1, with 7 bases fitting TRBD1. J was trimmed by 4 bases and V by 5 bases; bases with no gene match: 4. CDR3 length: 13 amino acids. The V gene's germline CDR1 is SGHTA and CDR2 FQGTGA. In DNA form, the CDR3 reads TGTGCCAGCAGCCGACAGGGACGCACTGAAGCTTTCTTT. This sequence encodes CASSRQGRTEAFF.

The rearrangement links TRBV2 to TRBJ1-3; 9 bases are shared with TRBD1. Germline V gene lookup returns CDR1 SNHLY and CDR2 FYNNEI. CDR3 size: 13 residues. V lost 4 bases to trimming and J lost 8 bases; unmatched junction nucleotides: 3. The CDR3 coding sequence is TGTGCCAGCAGTGGACAGGGGGTAGACACCATATATTTT. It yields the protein CASSGQGVDTIYF.

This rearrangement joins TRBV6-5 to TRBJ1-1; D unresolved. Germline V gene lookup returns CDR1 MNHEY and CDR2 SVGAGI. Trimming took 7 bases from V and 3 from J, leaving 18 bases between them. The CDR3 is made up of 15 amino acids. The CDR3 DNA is TGTGCCAGCACCGACACTAGCCCTTGGGACACTGAAGCTTTCTTT. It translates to CASTDTSPWDTEAFF.

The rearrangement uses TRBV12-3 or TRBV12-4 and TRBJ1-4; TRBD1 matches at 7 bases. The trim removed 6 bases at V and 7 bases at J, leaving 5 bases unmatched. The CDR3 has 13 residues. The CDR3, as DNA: TGTGCCAGCAGACGACAGGGCTTTGAAAAACTGTTTTTT. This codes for CASRRQGFEKLFF.

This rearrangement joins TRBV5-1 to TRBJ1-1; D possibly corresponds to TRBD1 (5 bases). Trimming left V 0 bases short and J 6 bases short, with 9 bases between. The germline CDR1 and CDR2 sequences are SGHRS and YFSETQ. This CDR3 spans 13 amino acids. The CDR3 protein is CASSLGQIPEAFF. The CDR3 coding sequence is TGCGCCAGCAGCTTGGGACAGATCCCTGAAGCTTTCTTT.

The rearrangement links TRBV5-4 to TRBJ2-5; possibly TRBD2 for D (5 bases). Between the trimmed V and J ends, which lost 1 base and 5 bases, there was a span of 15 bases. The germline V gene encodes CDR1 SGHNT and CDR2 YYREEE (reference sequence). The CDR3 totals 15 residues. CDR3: CASSLKLAEGETQYF. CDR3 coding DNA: TGTGCCAGCAGCTTGAAACTCGCCGAGGGTGAGACCCAGTACTTC.

The DNA for the CDR3 is TGTGCCAGCAGCCAATCACAAGCAAGGGGGAACACCATATATTTT. This encodes CASSQSQARGNTIYF. This chain links TRBV16 with TRBJ1-3; the D gene is possibly TRBD1 (6 bases). Trimming cost V 0 bases and J 7 bases, with 13 bases left between them. This CDR3 spans 15 amino acids. Per germline, CDR1 KGHSY and CDR2 FQNENV.